The clone carrying this T cell receptor beta chain was detected only a few times. Its matching antigen is unknown. The V segment lost 6 bases and the J segment 7 bases; nucleotides outside the gene matches: 12. This CDR3 spans 14 amino acids. Germline CDR1 and CDR2: SNHLY and FYNNEI. As handled by the study authors: Built for papillary thyroid cancer, a distant-metastasis classifier drew on CDR3 differences across clinicopathological groups. Using MiXCR, TCRdb re-called clones from the PCR reads. TCRdb, not the authors, supplied the V and J calls. The repertoire consists of fewer than 35,000 clones, with under 30% occurring once and the leading ten covering about 29%. The data were taken from a study of metastatic and nonmetastatic thyroid tumors. Study details: Comparative analysis of repertoires was undertaken across blood and tumor or nodule tissue obtained from malignant and benign thyroid patients. General study points: When malignant thyroid tumors were compared with benign nodules, TCR beta diversity was reportedly significantly higher in the malignant tumors. This held in both blood and tumor samples.

Patients had received no treatment of any kind before thyroid surgery. The chain couples TRBV2 to TRBJ2-7; 7 bases agree with TRBD1. The clonotype originates from a female donor with papillary thyroid cancer or a benign thyroid nodule (not recorded which). Some clones in this sample may be carry-over from other donors' samples. Sequences were obtained from blood. The CDR3 sequence: CASRRQGYLGEQYF. CDR3 sequence (DNA): TGTGCCAGCAGACGACAGGGCTACCTAGGTGAGCAGTACTTC.